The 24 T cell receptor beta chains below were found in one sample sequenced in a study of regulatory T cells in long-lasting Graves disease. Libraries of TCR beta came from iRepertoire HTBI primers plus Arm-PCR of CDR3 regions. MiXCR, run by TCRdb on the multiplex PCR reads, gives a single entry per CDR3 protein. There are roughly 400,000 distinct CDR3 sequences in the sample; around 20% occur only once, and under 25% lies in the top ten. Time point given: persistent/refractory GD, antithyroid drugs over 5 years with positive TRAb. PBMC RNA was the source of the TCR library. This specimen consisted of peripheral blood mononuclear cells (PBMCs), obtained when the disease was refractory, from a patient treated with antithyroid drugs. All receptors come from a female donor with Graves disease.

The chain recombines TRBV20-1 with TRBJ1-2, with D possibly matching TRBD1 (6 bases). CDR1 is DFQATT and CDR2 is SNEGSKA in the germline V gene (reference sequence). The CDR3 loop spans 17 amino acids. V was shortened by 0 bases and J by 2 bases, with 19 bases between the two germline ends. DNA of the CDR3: TGCAGTGCTAGAGATCTCCCATCACGGACAGAGAACTATGGCTACACCTTC. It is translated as CSARDLPSRTENYGYTF.

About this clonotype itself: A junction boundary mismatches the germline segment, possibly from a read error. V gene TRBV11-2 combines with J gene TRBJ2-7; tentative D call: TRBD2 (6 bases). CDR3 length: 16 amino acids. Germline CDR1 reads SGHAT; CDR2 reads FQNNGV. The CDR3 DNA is TGTGCCAGCGGCTTAGGAGGGGTTGAGCCTTCCTACGAGCAGTACTTC. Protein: CASGLGGVEPSYEQYF.

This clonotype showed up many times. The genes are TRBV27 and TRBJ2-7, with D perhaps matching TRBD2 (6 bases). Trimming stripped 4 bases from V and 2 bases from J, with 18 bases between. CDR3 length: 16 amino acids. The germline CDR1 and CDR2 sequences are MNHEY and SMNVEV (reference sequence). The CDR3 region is CASSSDTSSPAYEQYF. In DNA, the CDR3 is TGTGCCAGCAGTTCAGACACTAGCTCGCCTGCCTACGAGCAGTACTTC.

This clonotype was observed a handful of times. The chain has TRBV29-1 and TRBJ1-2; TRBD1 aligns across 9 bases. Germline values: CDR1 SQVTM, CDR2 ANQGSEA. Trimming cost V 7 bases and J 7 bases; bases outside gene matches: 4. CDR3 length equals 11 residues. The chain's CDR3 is CSGTGDVGYTF. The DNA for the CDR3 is TGCAGCGGGACAGGGGACGTTGGCTACACCTTC.

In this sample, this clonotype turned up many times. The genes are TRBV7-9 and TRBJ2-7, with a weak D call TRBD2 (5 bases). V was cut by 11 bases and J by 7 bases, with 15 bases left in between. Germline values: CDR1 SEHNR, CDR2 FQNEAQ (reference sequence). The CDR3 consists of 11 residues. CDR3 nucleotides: TGTGCCTCGGATGCTGGACTTGAGCAGTACTTC. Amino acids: CASDAGLEQYF.

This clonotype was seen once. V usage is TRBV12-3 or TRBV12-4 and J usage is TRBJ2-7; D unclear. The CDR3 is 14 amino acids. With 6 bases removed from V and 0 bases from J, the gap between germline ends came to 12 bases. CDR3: CASSNPYSSYEQYF. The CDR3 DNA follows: TGTGCCAGCAGCAATCCCTACAGCTCCTACGAGCAGTACTTC.

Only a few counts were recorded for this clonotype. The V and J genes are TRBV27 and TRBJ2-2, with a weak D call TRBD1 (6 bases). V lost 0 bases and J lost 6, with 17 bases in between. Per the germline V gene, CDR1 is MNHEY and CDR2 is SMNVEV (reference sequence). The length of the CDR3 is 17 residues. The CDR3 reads CASSLSLLARGSGELFF. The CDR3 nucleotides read TGTGCCAGCAGTTTATCGTTGTTAGCCAGGGGATCCGGGGAGCTGTTTTTT.

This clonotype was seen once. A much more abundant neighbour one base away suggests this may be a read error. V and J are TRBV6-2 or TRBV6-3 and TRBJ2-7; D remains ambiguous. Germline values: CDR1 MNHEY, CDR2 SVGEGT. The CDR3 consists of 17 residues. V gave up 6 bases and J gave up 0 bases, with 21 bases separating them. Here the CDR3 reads CASSFQVLRSSSYEQYF. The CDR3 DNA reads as TGTGCCAGCAGCTTCCAGGTGTTGCGGAGCTCCTCCTACGAGCAGTACTTC.

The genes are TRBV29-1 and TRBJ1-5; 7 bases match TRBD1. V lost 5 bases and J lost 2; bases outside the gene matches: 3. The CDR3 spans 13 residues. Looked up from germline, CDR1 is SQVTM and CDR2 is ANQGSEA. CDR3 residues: CSVQGQRNQPQHF. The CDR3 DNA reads TGCAGCGTTCAGGGACAGCGCAATCAGCCCCAGCATTTT.

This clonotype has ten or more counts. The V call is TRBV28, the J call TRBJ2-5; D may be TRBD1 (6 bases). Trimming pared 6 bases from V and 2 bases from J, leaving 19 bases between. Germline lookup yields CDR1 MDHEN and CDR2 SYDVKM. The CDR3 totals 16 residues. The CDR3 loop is CASSSPGTRVQETQYF. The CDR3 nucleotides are TGTGCCAGCAGCTCCCCCGGGACAAGAGTACAAGAGACCCAGTACTTC.

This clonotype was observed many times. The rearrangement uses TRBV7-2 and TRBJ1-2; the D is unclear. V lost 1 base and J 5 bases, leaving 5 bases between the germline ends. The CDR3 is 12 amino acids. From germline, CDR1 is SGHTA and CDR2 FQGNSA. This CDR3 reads CASSLVQYGYTF. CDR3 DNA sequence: TGTGCCAGCAGCTTAGTGCAGTATGGCTACACCTTC. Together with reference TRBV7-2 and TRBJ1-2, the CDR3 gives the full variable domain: GAGVSQSPSNKVTEKGKDVELRCDPISGHTALYWYRQSLGQGLEFLIYFQGNSAPDKSGLPSDRFSAERTGGSVSTLTIQRTQQEDSAVYLCASSLVQYGYTFGSGTRLTVV.

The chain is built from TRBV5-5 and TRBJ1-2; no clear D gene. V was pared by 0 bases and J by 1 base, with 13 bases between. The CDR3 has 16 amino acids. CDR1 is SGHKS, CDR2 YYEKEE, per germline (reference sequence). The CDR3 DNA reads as TGTGCCAGCAGCTTGGCCGGTAGTCCCCTTAACTATGGCTACACCTTC. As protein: CASSLAGSPLNYGYTF.

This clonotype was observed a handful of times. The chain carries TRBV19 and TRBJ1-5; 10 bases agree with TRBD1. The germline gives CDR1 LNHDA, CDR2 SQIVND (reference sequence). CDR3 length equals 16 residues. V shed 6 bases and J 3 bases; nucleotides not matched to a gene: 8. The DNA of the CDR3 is TGTGCCAGTAGGTCGACAGGGGGCCTACCCAATCAGCCCCAGCATTTT. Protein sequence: CASRSTGGLPNQPQHF. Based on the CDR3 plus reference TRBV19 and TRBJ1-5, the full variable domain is DGGITQSPKYLFRKEGQNVTLSCEQNLNHDAMYWYRQDPGQGLRLIYYSQIVNDFQKGDIAEGYSVSREKKESFPLTVTSAQKNPTAFYLCASRSTGGLPNQPQHFGDGTRLSIL.

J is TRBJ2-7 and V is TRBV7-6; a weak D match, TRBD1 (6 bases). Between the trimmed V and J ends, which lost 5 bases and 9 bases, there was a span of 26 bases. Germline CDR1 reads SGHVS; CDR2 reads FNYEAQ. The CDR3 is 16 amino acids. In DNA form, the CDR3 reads TGTGCCAGCAGCCGGAAAGGTGGGCAGGGGATCCACGGGCAGTACTTC. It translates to CASSRKGGQGIHGQYF.

The CDR3 region is CASSSTRLLSGNTIYF. DNA of the CDR3: TGTGCCAGCAGCTCCACCCGACTGCTCTCTGGAAACACCATATATTTT. The V gene is TRBV7-8, the J gene TRBJ1-3, with D unclear. Germline CDR1 SGHVS, CDR2 FQNEAQ. The CDR3 totals 16 residues. V was trimmed by 4 bases and J by 0 bases, leaving 13 bases between them.

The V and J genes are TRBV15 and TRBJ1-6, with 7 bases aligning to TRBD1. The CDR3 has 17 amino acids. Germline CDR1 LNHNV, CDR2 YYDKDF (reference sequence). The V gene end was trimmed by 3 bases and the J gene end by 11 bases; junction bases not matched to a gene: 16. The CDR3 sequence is CATSRPKTGNFSPPLHF. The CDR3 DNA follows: TGTGCCACCAGCAGGCCTAAGACAGGGAACTTTAGTCCACCCCTCCACTTT. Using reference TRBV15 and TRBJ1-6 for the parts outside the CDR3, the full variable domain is DAMVIQNPRYQVTQFGKPVTLSCSQTLNHNVMYWYQQKSSQAPKLLFHYYDKDFNNEADTPDNFQSRRPNTSFCFLDIRSPGLGDTAMYLCATSRPKTGNFSPPLHFGNGTRLTVT.

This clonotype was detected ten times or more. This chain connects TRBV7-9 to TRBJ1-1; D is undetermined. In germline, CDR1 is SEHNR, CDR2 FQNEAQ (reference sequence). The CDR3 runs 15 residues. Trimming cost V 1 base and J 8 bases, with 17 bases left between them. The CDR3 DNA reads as TGTGCCAGCAGCTTAGTTGCAGACTTCTTTAGGGAAGCTTTCTTT. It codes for CASSLVADFFREAFF. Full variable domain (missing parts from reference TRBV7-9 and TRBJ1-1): DTGVSQNPRHKITKRGQNVTFRCDPISEHNRLYWYRQTLGQGPEFLTYFQNEAQLEKSRLLSDRFSAERPKGSFSTLEIQRTEQGDSAMYLCASSLVADFFREAFFGQGTRLTVV.

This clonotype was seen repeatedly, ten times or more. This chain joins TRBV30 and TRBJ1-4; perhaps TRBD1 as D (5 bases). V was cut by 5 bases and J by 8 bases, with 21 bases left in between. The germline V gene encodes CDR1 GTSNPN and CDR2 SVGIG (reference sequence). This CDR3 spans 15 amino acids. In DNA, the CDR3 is TGTGCCTGGGGGCGGTCACAGGTCACGCGCGAAAAACTGTTTTTT. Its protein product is CAWGRSQVTREKLFF.

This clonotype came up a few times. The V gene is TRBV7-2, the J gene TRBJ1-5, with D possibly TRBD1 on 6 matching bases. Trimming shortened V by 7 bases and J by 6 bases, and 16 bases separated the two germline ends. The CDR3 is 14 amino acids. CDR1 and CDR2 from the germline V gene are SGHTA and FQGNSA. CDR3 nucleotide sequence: TGTGCCAGCACCTCAGGGGTGAAAGGTCAGCCCCAGCATTTT. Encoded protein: CASTSGVKGQPQHF.

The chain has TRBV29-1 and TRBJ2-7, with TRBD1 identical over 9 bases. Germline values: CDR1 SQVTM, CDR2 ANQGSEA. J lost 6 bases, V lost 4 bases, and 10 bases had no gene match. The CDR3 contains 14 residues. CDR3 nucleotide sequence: TGCAGCGTTGTCTTCGGGACAGGGCCATCCGAGCAGTACTTC. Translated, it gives CSVVFGTGPSEQYF.

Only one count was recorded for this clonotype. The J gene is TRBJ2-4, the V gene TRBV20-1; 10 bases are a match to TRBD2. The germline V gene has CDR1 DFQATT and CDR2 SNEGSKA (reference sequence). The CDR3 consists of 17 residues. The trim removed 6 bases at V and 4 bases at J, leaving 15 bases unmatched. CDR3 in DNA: TGCAGTGCCAGTTCTCCGACTAGCGGGTTGAGGAAAAACATTCAGTACTTC. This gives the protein CSASSPTSGLRKNIQYF.

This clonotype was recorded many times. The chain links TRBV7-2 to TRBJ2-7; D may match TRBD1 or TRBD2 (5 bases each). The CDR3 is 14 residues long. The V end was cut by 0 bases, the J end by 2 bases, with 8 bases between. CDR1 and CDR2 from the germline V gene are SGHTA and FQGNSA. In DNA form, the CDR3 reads TGTGCCAGCAGCTTAGCGGGGGTTACCTACGAGCAGTACTTC. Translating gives CASSLAGVTYEQYF.

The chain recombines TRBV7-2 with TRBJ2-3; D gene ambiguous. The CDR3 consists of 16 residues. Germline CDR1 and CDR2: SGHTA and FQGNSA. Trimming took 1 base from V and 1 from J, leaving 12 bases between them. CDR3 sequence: CASSLVATAGTDTQYF. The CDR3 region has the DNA TGTGCCAGCAGCTTAGTCGCGACTGCGGGCACAGATACGCAGTATTTT.

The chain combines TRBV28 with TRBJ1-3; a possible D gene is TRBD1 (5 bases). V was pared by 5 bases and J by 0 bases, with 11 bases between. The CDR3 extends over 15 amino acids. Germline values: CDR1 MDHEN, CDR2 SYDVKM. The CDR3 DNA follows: TGTGCCAGCAGTATTAGGGGCAGCTCTGGAAACACCATATATTTT. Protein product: CASSIRGSSGNTIYF.